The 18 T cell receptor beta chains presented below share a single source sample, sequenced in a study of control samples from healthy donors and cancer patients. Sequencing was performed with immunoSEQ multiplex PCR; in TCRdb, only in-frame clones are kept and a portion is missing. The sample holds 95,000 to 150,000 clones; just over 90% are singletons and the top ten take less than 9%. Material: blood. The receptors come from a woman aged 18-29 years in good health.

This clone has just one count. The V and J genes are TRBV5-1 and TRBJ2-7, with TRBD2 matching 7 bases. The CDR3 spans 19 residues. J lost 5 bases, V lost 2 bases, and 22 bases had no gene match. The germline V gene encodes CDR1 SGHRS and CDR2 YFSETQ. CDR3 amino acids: CASSLPSGSAVSKVNEQYF. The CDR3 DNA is TGCGCCAGCAGCTTACCTAGCGGTTCCGCAGTATCTAAGGTTAACGAGCAGTACTTC.

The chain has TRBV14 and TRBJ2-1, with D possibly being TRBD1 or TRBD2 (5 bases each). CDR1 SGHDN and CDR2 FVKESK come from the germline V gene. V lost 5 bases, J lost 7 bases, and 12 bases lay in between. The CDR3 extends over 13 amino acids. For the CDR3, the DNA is TGTGCCAGCAGCTCGCAGTGGGGGAATGAGCAGTTCTTC. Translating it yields CASSSQWGNEQFF. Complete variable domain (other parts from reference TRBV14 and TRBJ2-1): EAGVTQFPSHSVIEKGQTVTLRCDPISGHDNLYWYRRVMGKEIKFLLHFVKESKQDESGMPNNRFLAERTGGTYSTLKVQPAELEDSGVYFCASSSQWGNEQFFGPGTRLTVL.

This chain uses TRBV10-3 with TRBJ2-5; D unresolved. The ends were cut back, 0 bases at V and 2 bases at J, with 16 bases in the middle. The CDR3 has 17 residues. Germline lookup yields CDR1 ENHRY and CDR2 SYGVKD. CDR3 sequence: CAISESMSYGRQETQYF. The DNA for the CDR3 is TGTGCCATCAGTGAGTCGATGAGTTATGGTAGACAAGAGACCCAGTACTTC.

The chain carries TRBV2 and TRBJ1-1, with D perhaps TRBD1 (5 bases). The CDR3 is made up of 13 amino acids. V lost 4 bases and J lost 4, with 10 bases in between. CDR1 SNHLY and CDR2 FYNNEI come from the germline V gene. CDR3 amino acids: CASSVKGSTEAFF. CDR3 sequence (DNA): TGTGCCAGCAGTGTAAAGGGGAGCACTGAAGCTTTCTTT.

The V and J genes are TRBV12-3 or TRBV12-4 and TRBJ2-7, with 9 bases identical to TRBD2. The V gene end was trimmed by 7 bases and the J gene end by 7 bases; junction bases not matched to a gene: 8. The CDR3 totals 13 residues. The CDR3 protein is CASKERGVGEQYF. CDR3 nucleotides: TGTGCCAGCAAGGAGCGGGGGGTGGGAGAGCAGTACTTC.

CDR3 in amino acids: CASKRGHSTDTQYF. The CDR3 bases are TGTGCCAGCAAGAGGGGGCATAGCACAGATACGCAGTATTTT. V and J are TRBV3-1 (or the pseudogene TRBV3-2) and TRBJ2-3; 7 positions match TRBD1. V shed 7 bases, J shed 0 bases, and the junction held 4 bases outside the gene matches. CDR1 is LGHDT and CDR2 is YNNKEL in the germline V gene (reference sequence). CDR3 size: 14 residues.

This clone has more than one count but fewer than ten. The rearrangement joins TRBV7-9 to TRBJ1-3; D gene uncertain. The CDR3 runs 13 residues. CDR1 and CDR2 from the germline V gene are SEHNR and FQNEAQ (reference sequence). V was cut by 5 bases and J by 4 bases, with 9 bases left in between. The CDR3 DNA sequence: TGTGCCAGCAGCCCCGACGTGGGAAACACCATATATTTT. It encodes CASSPDVGNTIYF.

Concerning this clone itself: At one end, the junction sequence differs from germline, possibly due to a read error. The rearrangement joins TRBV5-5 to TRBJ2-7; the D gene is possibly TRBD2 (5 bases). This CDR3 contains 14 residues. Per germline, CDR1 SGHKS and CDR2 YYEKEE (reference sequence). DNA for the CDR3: TGTGCCAGCAGATTGGACGCCGGGGTAGGGGAGCAGTACTTC. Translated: CASRLDAGVGEQYF.

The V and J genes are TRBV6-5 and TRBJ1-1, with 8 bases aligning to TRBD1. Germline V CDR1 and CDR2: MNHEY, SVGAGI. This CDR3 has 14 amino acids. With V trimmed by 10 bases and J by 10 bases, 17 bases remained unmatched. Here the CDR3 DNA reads TGTGCCACGCAGAGGACGGGACAGGCTTTGGCAGCTTTCTTT. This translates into CATQRTGQALAAFF.

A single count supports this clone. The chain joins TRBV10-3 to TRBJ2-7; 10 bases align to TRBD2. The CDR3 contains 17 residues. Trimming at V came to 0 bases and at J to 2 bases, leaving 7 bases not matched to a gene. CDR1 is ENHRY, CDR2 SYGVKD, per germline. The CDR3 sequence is CAISESKSLAGAYEQYF. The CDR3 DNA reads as TGTGCCATCAGTGAGTCCAAGTCTCTAGCGGGGGCCTACGAGCAGTACTTC.

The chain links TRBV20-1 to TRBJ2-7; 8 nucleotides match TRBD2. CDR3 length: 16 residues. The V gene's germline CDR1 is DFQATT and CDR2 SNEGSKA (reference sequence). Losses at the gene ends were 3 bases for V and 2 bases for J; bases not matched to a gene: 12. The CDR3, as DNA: TGCAGTGCTAGTTCCAGCGGGAGTCCTACGGCCTACGAGCAGTACTTC. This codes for CSASSSGSPTAYEQYF.

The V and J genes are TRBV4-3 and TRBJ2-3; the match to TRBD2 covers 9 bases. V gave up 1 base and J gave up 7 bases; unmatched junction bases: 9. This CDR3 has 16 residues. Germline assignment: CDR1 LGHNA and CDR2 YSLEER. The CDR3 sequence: CASSQVSRGGFNTQYF. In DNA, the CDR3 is TGCGCCAGCAGCCAAGTTTCGCGGGGGGGCTTTAATACGCAGTATTTT.

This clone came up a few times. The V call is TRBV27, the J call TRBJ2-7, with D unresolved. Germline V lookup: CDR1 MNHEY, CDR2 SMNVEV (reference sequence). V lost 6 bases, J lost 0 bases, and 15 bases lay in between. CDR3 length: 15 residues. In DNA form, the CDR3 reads TGTGCCAGCAGCTTCCGCGCCACGAGCTCCTACGAGCAGTACTTC. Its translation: CASSFRATSSYEQYF.

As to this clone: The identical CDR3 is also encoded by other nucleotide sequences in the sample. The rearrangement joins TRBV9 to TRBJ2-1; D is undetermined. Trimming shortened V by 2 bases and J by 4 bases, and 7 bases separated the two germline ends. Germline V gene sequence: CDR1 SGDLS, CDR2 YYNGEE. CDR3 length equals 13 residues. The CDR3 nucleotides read TGTGCCAGCAGCGTTGCGACTTACAATGAGCAGTTCTTC. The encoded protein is CASSVATYNEQFF.

CDR3: CASSETGGNYEQYF. The CDR3 region has the DNA TGTGCCAGCAGTGAAACTGGGGGGAACTACGAGCAGTACTTC. The genes are TRBV6-1 and TRBJ2-7; maybe TRBD2 (6 bases). There are 14 residues in the CDR3. V was shortened by 2 bases and J by 3 bases, with 11 bases between the two germline ends. The germline CDR1 and CDR2 sequences are MNHNS and SASEGT.

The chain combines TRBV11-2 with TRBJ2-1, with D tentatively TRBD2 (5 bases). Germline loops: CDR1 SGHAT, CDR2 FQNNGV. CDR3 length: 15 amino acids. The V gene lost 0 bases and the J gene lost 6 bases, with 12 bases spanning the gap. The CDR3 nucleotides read TGTGCCAGCAGCTTAGATCGGGGAGTGGGCAATGAGCAGTTCTTC. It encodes CASSLDRGVGNEQFF.

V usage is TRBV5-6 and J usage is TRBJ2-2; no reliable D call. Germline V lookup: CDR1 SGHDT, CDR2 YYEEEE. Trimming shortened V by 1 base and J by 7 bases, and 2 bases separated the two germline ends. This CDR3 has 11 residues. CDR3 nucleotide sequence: TGTGCCAGCAGCTTGTACGGGGAGCTGTTTTTT. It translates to CASSLYGELFF.

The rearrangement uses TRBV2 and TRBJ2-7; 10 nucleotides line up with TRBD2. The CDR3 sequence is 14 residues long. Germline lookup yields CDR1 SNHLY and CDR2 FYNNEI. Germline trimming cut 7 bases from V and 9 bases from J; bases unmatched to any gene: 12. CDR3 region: CASIPGTSALRQYF. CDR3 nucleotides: TGTGCCAGCATCCCCGGGACTAGCGCCCTAAGGCAGTACTTC. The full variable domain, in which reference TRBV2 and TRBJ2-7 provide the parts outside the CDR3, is EPEVTQTPSHQVTQMGQEVILRCVPISNHLYFYWYRQILGQKVEFLVSFYNNEISEKSEIFDDQFSVERPDGSNFTLKIRSTKLEDSAMYFCASIPGTSALRQYFGPGTRLTVT.